What follows are 22 T cell receptor beta chains derived from one specimen sequenced in a study of shared clonotypes between healthy human individuals. Repertoires were generated with immunoSEQ multiplex PCR, while TCRdb's copy carries only in-frame clones and drops some. The sample holds hundreds of thousands of clones, about three quarters seen once. Material: memory CD4+ T cells sorted from blood. Subset of the sample: CD45RA-negative fraction. The receptor source for this set is a woman in her 30s in good health.

This chain uses TRBV10-2 with TRBJ2-2; weak D call: TRBD1 (6 bases). V gave up 8 bases and J gave up 6 bases, with 22 bases separating them. Looked up from germline, CDR1 is WSHSY and CDR2 is SAAADI. The CDR3 spans 16 residues. CDR3 residues: CASLKVGTSRAGELFF. The DNA of the CDR3 is TGCGCCAGCTTAAAGGTGGGGACATCCCGGGCCGGGGAGCTGTTTTTT.

This clone was observed a handful of times. The J gene is TRBJ2-3, the V gene TRBV7-9; TRBD2 matches at 7 bases. The CDR3 runs to 14 residues. The V gene end was trimmed by 5 bases and the J gene end by 5 bases; junction bases not matched to a gene: 7. Germline V CDR1 and CDR2: SEHNR, FQNEAQ (reference sequence). CDR3 loop: CASSLTSVGDTQYF. The CDR3, as DNA: TGTGCCAGCAGCCTTACTAGCGTTGGAGATACGCAGTATTTT.

The rearrangement joins TRBV5-1 to TRBJ2-5, with unresolved D. This CDR3 region has 16 residues. The germline CDR1 and CDR2 sequences are SGHRS and YFSETQ. The V gene lost 4 bases and the J gene lost 1 base, with 17 bases spanning the gap. The CDR3 region is CASSNGQHALQETQYF. The CDR3 region has the DNA TGCGCCAGCAGCAACGGTCAGCATGCCCTCCAAGAGACCCAGTACTTC.

The chain recombines TRBV6-5 with TRBJ1-1, with D uncertain. The germline gives CDR1 MNHEY, CDR2 SVGAGI. This CDR3 contains 15 residues. The V end lost 0 bases, the J end lost 4 bases, and 12 bases lay between the germline ends. The CDR3 DNA reads as TGTGCCAGCAGTTACTCTCCGGGAGAAGGCACTGAAGCTTTCTTT. Translating gives CASSYSPGEGTEAFF.

V and J are TRBV7-8 and TRBJ1-5; unclear D gene. The CDR3 runs 12 residues. The V gene lost 3 bases and the J gene lost 6 bases, with 6 bases spanning the gap. The germline V gene encodes CDR1 SGHVS and CDR2 FQNEAQ. The CDR3 here is CASSFPGQPQHF. For the CDR3, the DNA is TGTGCCAGCAGCTTCCCCGGTCAGCCCCAGCATTTT.

The J gene is TRBJ1-5, the V gene TRBV19; 7 nucleotides line up with TRBD1. This CDR3 is built from 16 residues. Per germline, CDR1 LNHDA and CDR2 SQIVND (reference sequence). V lost 4 bases and J lost 4; bases outside the gene matches: 10. For the CDR3, the DNA is TGTGCCAGTAGTAGCCCGCCGGGACAGAAAAATCAGCCCCAGCATTTT. Encoded protein: CASSSPPGQKNQPQHF.

This clone was detected many times. V usage is TRBV10-3 and J usage is TRBJ1-1; TRBD1 might be the D (6 bases). Germline V gives CDR1 ENHRY, CDR2 SYGVKD. This CDR3 has 14 amino acids. V was clipped by 6 bases and J by 1 base, with 12 bases between them. Here the CDR3 DNA reads TGTGCCATCAGGGAAAAGACAGGGAACACTGAAGCTTTCTTT. It encodes CAIREKTGNTEAFF.

There are a few counts of this clone. The chain is built from TRBV28 and TRBJ2-3; D might be TRBD1 or TRBD2, each matching 6 bases. Germline assignment: CDR1 MDHEN and CDR2 SYDVKM. This CDR3 spans 13 amino acids. Trimming left V 7 bases short and J 6 bases short, with 14 bases between. Here the CDR3 reads CASMEGVLDTQYF. The CDR3 DNA is TGTGCCAGCATGGAGGGGGTTTTGGATACGCAGTATTTT.

This sequence joins TRBV11-3 and TRBJ2-7, with D maybe TRBD1 (5 bases). Trimming shortened V by 1 base and J by 6 bases, and 10 bases separated the two germline ends. There are 13 residues in the CDR3. Germline CDR1 reads SGHNT; CDR2 reads YENEEA. CDR3 amino acids: CASSLADKREQYF. The CDR3 DNA is TGTGCCAGCAGCTTAGCGGACAAGCGCGAGCAGTACTTC.

The rearrangement links TRBV10-3 to TRBJ2-1; possibly TRBD2 for D (5 bases). This CDR3 is built from 14 residues. Germline V gives CDR1 ENHRY, CDR2 SYGVKD. Trimming took 6 bases from V and 5 from J, leaving 14 bases between them. CDR3: CAIRASNENNEQFF. The CDR3 DNA reads TGTGCCATCAGGGCTAGCAATGAGAACAATGAGCAGTTCTTC.

The chain combines TRBV11-2 with TRBJ1-1; D is uncertain. Deletions cut 2 bases from V and 1 base from J, with 5 bases between. Germline assignment: CDR1 SGHAT and CDR2 FQNNGV. This CDR3 has 13 residues. CDR3 nucleotides: TGTGCCAGCAGCTTATATGGGAACACTGAAGCTTTCTTT. Its translation is CASSLYGNTEAFF.

The table lists this clone with many counts. The chain has TRBV28 and TRBJ1-2, with TRBD1 identical over 7 bases. Germline lookup yields CDR1 MDHEN and CDR2 SYDVKM. This CDR3 has 13 amino acids. V lost 8 bases, J lost 2 bases, and 5 bases stayed unmatched. CDR3 bases: TGTGCCAGCCTGCAGGGGGGGAACTATGGCTACACCTTC. This translates into CASLQGGNYGYTF.

The chain uses TRBV5-1 and TRBJ1-1; the D is unclear. The CDR3 length is 15 residues. Trimming left V 1 base short and J 2 bases short, with 12 bases between. Germline CDR1 SGHRS, CDR2 YFSETQ. CDR3 in amino acids: CASSLNAGLNTEAFF. CDR3 in DNA: TGCGCCAGCAGCTTGAACGCGGGCCTAAACACTGAAGCTTTCTTT.

The chain employs TRBV7-2 and TRBJ2-1; D may be TRBD2 (6 bases). V was shortened by 1 base and J by 2 bases, with 9 bases between the two germline ends. CDR1 and CDR2 from the germline V gene are SGHTA and FQGNSA. This CDR3 contains 15 residues. The CDR3 region is CASSLGGTPYNEQFF. The CDR3 nucleotides read TGTGCCAGCAGCTTAGGTGGGACTCCCTACAATGAGCAGTTCTTC.

This clone was observed a single time. V and J are TRBV28 and TRBJ1-1; D perhaps matches TRBD1 (5 bases). The CDR3 runs 17 residues. Germline loops: CDR1 MDHEN, CDR2 SYDVKM. V lost 3 bases and J 1 base, leaving 18 bases between the germline ends. This CDR3 reads CASSLSSWGRTNTEAFF. The CDR3 nucleotides are TGTGCCAGCAGTTTGTCCTCGTGGGGGAGAACGAACACTGAAGCTTTCTTT.

This sequence joins TRBV19 and TRBJ2-7; TRBD1 aligns across 7 bases. In germline, CDR1 is LNHDA, CDR2 SQIVND (reference sequence). V lost 3 bases and J lost 7; bases outside the gene matches: 9. The CDR3 is 14 amino acids. CDR3 in amino acids: CASSITGVAREQYF. CDR3 nucleotide sequence: TGTGCCAGTAGTATTACAGGGGTTGCGAGGGAGCAGTACTTC.

This clone was seen many times. The rearrangement joins TRBV28 to TRBJ1-1; D remains unclear. V was cut by 6 bases and J by 5 bases, with 16 bases left in between. The germline CDR1 and CDR2 sequences are MDHEN and SYDVKM. The CDR3 runs to 14 residues. In DNA, the CDR3 is TGTGCCAGCAGCTCCGGGGTGGGAAGGACTGAAGCTTTCTTT. This sequence encodes CASSSGVGRTEAFF.

This chain uses TRBV21-1 with TRBJ2-7; the table's D call, TRBD1, was not checked against the DNA. TRBV21-1 is deemed a pseudogene. The CDR3 sequence is 19 residues long. The CDR3 nucleotides are TGTGCCAGCAGGACGACACCGGGACAGGAGACGTCTGGGTCCTACGAGCAGTACTTC. This gives the protein CASRTTPGQETSGSYEQYF.

The chain is built from TRBV6-1 and TRBJ2-2; D is perhaps TRBD1 or TRBD2 (5 bases each). Germline lookup yields CDR1 MNHNS and CDR2 SASEGT. There are 15 residues in the CDR3. With 5 bases removed from V and 7 bases from J, the gap between germline ends came to 17 bases. The CDR3 sequence: CASSRPRELGGELFF. CDR3 nucleotide sequence: TGTGCCAGCAGTCGACCCAGGGAGCTGGGCGGGGAGCTGTTTTTT.

The CDR3 reads CASSLRGPGANVLTF. DNA of the CDR3: TGTGCCAGCAGCTTACGGGGACCTGGGGCCAACGTCCTGACTTTC. This sequence joins TRBV5-6 and TRBJ2-6; D might be TRBD1 or TRBD2, each matching 5 bases. CDR1 SGHDT and CDR2 YYEEEE come from the germline V gene. The V end lost 2 bases, the J end lost 2 bases, and 8 bases lay between the germline ends. This CDR3 region has 15 residues. Full variable domain (rest looked up from reference TRBV5-6 and TRBJ2-6): DAGVTQSPTHLIKTRGQQVTLRCSPKSGHDTVSWYQQALGQGPQFIFQYYEEEERQRGNFPDRFSGHQFPNYSSELNVNALLLGDSALYLCASSLRGPGANVLTFGAGSRLTVL.

J is TRBJ1-2 and V is TRBV7-9, with TRBD1 matching over 7 bases. This CDR3 is 13 amino acids long. In germline, CDR1 is SEHNR, CDR2 FQNEAQ (reference sequence). V lost 5 bases to trimming and J lost 8 bases; unmatched junction nucleotides: 8. The CDR3 here is CASSPGTDRGYTF. CDR3 sequence (DNA): TGTGCCAGCAGCCCCGGGACAGACAGGGGCTACACCTTC.

The V gene is TRBV9, the J gene TRBJ2-5; D may be TRBD2 (6 bases). V gave up 0 bases and J gave up 6 bases, with 12 bases separating them. Per the germline V gene, CDR1 is SGDLS and CDR2 is YYNGEE. The CDR3 is 14 amino acids. The chain's CDR3 is CASSVGGGWQTQYF. The CDR3 DNA follows: TGTGCCAGCAGCGTAGGTGGAGGGTGGCAGACCCAGTACTTC.